A selection of T cell receptor beta chains follows, all from one sample in a study of blood T cells in healthy people across ages. TCRdb processed the 5' RACE reads anew with MiXCR; each CDR3 protein has one entry. The table lists about 750,000 distinct CDR3 sequences, 50% to 65% of them singletons. The sequenced material came from blood. The receptors were sampled from an elderly man in good health. Both conserved end residues are part of each CDR3. The D gene is left open where the match is weak. Clone size is not always given. Where it is, it says once, few, many or a class for expanded clones.

cdr3_nt: TGTGCCAGCAGCACCCTTTCTGAGTACCAAGAGACCCAGTACTTC
cdr3_aa: CASSTLSEYQETQYF
v_call: TRBV25-1
d_call: -
clone_size: few
j_call: TRBJ2-5

cdr3_nt: TGTGCCAGCAGCCAAGATCGGTCTAGCGGGAGAAGGGTAGATACGCAGTATTTT
cdr3_aa: CASSQDRSSGRRVDTQYF
v_call: TRBV3-1
d_call: TRBD2
clone_size: few
j_call: TRBJ2-3

cdr3_nt: TGTGCCAGCAGCTCGGCGGGCAGTGCAGTTAATGAAAAACTGTTTTTT
cdr3_aa: CASSSAGSAVNEKLFF
v_call: TRBV13
d_call: -
clone_size: -
j_call: TRBJ1-4

cdr3_nt: TGCAGTGTCTCCCCCTCGGCAGGGACGGTGAAAGAGACCCAGTACTTC
cdr3_aa: CSVSPSAGTVKETQYF
v_call: TRBV20-1
d_call: -
clone_size: -
j_call: TRBJ2-5

cdr3_nt: TGTGCCAGCAGTACGACAGGGGGACCATATGGCTACACCTTC
cdr3_aa: CASSTTGGPYGYTF
v_call: TRBV6-5
d_call: TRBD1
clone_size: -
j_call: TRBJ1-2

cdr3_nt: TGTGCCAGCAGCTCCGGACGAGACTCGTACAATGAGCAGTTCTTC
cdr3_aa: CASSSGRDSYNEQFF
v_call: TRBV11-1
d_call: -
clone_size: -
j_call: TRBJ2-1

cdr3_nt: TGCGCCAGCAGTCTTCCGGACAGGCCCTTCTATGGCTACACCTTC
cdr3_aa: CASSLPDRPFYGYTF
v_call: TRBV5-1
d_call: TRBD1
clone_size: few
j_call: TRBJ1-2

cdr3_nt: TGTGCCAGCATGCCCGAGATCGGGGCCAACGTCCTGACTTTC
cdr3_aa: CASMPEIGANVLTF
v_call: TRBV7-6
d_call: -
clone_size: -
j_call: TRBJ2-6

cdr3_nt: TGTGCCAGCAGGGTCCGGGTAGGAACTAATGAAAAACTGTTTTTT
cdr3_aa: CASRVRVGTNEKLFF
v_call: TRBV28
d_call: -
clone_size: -
j_call: TRBJ1-4

cdr3_nt: TGTGCCACCGCCGGGAGAACGGAGACCCAGTACTTC
cdr3_aa: CATAGRTETQYF
v_call: TRBV10-3
d_call: -
clone_size: few
j_call: TRBJ2-5

cdr3_nt: TGTGCCAGCAGTCAAAGGACAAAAGGAGATCAGCCCCAGCATTTT
cdr3_aa: CASSQRTKGDQPQHF
v_call: TRBV2
d_call: -
clone_size: once
j_call: TRBJ1-5

cdr3_nt: TGTGCCAGCAGTGAATACACAATGAACACTGAAGCTTTCTTT
cdr3_aa: CASSEYTMNTEAFF
v_call: TRBV6-1
d_call: -
clone_size: -
j_call: TRBJ1-1

cdr3_nt: TGCAGTGCTAGACTCCGCCCGGGACAGTTTAATGAGCAGTTCTTC
cdr3_aa: CSARLRPGQFNEQFF
v_call: TRBV20-1
d_call: TRBD1
clone_size: -
j_call: TRBJ2-1

cdr3_nt: TGCAGCGCCCGGGACAGGGTCTACGAGCAGTACTTC
cdr3_aa: CSARDRVYEQYF
v_call: TRBV29-1
d_call: TRBD1
clone_size: many
j_call: TRBJ2-7

cdr3_nt: TGTGCCACCAGCAGAGGGGAACCCCGGACGTTCCCTATCCCCGAGCAGTACTTC
cdr3_aa: CATSRGEPRTFPIPEQYF
v_call: TRBV15
d_call: -
clone_size: -
j_call: TRBJ2-7

cdr3_nt: TGTGCCAGCAGCCGGACCCCGGGGACAGGGAGTAACGAGCAGTACTTC
cdr3_aa: CASSRTPGTGSNEQYF
v_call: TRBV5-5
d_call: TRBD1
clone_size: few
j_call: TRBJ2-7

cdr3_nt: TGTGCCAGCAGCCCACAACGACTAGCGGGAGATACGCAGTATTTT
cdr3_aa: CASSPQRLAGDTQYF
v_call: TRBV7-2
d_call: TRBD2
clone_size: -
j_call: TRBJ2-3

cdr3_nt: TGTGCCAGCACGCTCGCGTGGGACGGTGAGCAGTTCTTC
cdr3_aa: CASTLAWDGEQFF
v_call: TRBV27
d_call: -
clone_size: -
j_call: TRBJ2-1

cdr3_nt: TGCAGTGCTAGAGATTATCTACGGAGTAGCGGGAGGGCCCGGGAGACCCAGTACTTC
cdr3_aa: CSARDYLRSSGRARETQYF
v_call: TRBV20-1
d_call: TRBD2
clone_size: -
j_call: TRBJ2-5

cdr3_nt: TGCAGTGCTAGATTAGGCGGGAGCTCCTACAATGAGCAGTTCTTC
cdr3_aa: CSARLGGSSYNEQFF
v_call: TRBV20-1
d_call: TRBD2
clone_size: -
j_call: TRBJ2-1

cdr3_nt: TGCAGTGCGCCCGGGACTAGTACTGCAGATACGCAGTATTTT
cdr3_aa: CSAPGTSTADTQYF
v_call: TRBV20-1
d_call: TRBD2
clone_size: -
j_call: TRBJ2-3

cdr3_nt: TGTGCCAGCAGTGTGTCGGGAGTGGCCTACAATGAGCAGTACTTC
cdr3_aa: CASSVSGVAYNEQYF
v_call: TRBV2
d_call: -
clone_size: -
j_call: TRBJ2-7

cdr3_nt: TGCAGCGTTGAAGGGGCAGAGATGAACACTGAAGCTTTCTTT
cdr3_aa: CSVEGAEMNTEAFF
v_call: TRBV29-1
d_call: -
clone_size: -
j_call: TRBJ1-1

cdr3_nt: TGCAGCGTTGAATGGGCGGCAGGGGGCTCTTCCTACGAGCAGTACTTC
cdr3_aa: CSVEWAAGGSSYEQYF
v_call: TRBV29-1
d_call: TRBD1
clone_size: -
j_call: TRBJ2-7

cdr3_nt: TGTGCCAGCACTAAAAAGGGCCACAATCAGCCCCAGCATTTT
cdr3_aa: CASTKKGHNQPQHF
v_call: TRBV28
d_call: -
clone_size: many
j_call: TRBJ1-5

cdr3_nt: TGTGCCAGCAGTACGGCAGGTCGGGGGCCGAACACTGAAGCTTTCTTT
cdr3_aa: CASSTAGRGPNTEAFF
v_call: TRBV6-5
d_call: -
clone_size: -
j_call: TRBJ1-1

cdr3_nt: TGCGCCAGCAGCTTGTCTCAGGGGGCGCGGAACACTGAAGCTTTCTTT
cdr3_aa: CASSLSQGARNTEAFF
v_call: TRBV5-1
d_call: TRBD1
clone_size: -
j_call: TRBJ1-1

cdr3_nt: TGTGCCAGCAGTGGGGACAGCTATGGCTACACCTTC
cdr3_aa: CASSGDSYGYTF
v_call: TRBV2
d_call: TRBD1
clone_size: many
j_call: TRBJ1-2

cdr3_nt: TGTGCCAGCAGCAATCCGGGGACAGGAGCTAACTATGGCTACACCTTC
cdr3_aa: CASSNPGTGANYGYTF
v_call: TRBV21-1
d_call: -
clone_size: few
j_call: TRBJ1-2

cdr3_nt: TGTGCCAGCAGTGGACTAGCGGGAGAAGCTCAGTACTTC
cdr3_aa: CASSGLAGEAQYF
v_call: TRBV25-1
d_call: TRBD2
clone_size: few
j_call: TRBJ2-7

cdr3_nt: TGCGCCAGCAGCTTGGCCGGTGCGGGAGTTTCCCACGAGCAGTACTTC
cdr3_aa: CASSLAGAGVSHEQYF
v_call: TRBV5-1
d_call: TRBD2
clone_size: -
j_call: TRBJ2-7

cdr3_nt: TGCAGCGGGGCCCAGAGTCGCACAGATACGCAGTATTTT
cdr3_aa: CSGAQSRTDTQYF
v_call: TRBV29-1
d_call: -
clone_size: -
j_call: TRBJ2-3

cdr3_nt: TGCGCCAGCAGCTTGGTAGGCGATTACTCCTACAATGAGCAGTTCTTC
cdr3_aa: CASSLVGDYSYNEQFF
v_call: TRBV5-1
d_call: -
clone_size: -
j_call: TRBJ2-1

cdr3_nt: TGCAGTGCTAGAGATCATGATAGCGGGACCGCAGATACGCAGTATTTT
cdr3_aa: CSARDHDSGTADTQYF
v_call: TRBV20-1
d_call: TRBD2
clone_size: -
j_call: TRBJ2-3

cdr3_nt: TGTGCCAGCAGTTACGATCGACCAGCATACAATGAGCAGTTCTTC
cdr3_aa: CASSYDRPAYNEQFF
v_call: TRBV6-6
d_call: -
clone_size: -
j_call: TRBJ2-1

cdr3_nt: TGTGCCAGCCGAAAAGGCACTGACAAAAACATTCAGTACTTC
cdr3_aa: CASRKGTDKNIQYF
v_call: TRBV27
d_call: -
clone_size: -
j_call: TRBJ2-4

cdr3_nt: TGCGCCAGCAGCTTTCAGAGTCAAGAGACCCAGTACTTC
cdr3_aa: CASSFQSQETQYF
v_call: TRBV5-1
d_call: -
clone_size: -
j_call: TRBJ2-5

cdr3_nt: TGCAGTGCGGTGAGCAGGACAGGGGGCTGGGAGCAGTACTTC
cdr3_aa: CSAVSRTGGWEQYF
v_call: TRBV20-1
d_call: TRBD1
clone_size: -
j_call: TRBJ2-7